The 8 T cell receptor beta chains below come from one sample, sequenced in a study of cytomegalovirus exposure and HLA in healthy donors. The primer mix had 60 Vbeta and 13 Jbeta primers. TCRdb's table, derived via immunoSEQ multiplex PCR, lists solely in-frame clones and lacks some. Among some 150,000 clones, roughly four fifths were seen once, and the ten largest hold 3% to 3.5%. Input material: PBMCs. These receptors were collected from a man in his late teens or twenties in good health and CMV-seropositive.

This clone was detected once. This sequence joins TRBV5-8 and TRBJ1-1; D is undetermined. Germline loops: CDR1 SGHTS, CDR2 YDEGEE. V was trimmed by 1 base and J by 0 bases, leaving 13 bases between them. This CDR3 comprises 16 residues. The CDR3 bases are TGTGCCAGCAGCTTGTGGAGTCGCGGGATGAACACTGAAGCTTTCTTT. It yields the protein CASSLWSRGMNTEAFF.

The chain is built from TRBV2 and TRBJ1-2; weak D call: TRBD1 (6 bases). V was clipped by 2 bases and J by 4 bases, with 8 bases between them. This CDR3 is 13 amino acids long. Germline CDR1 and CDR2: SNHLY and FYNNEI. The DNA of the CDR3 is TGTGCCAGCAGTGAATCAGGGGCCTATGGCTACACCTTC. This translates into CASSESGAYGYTF.

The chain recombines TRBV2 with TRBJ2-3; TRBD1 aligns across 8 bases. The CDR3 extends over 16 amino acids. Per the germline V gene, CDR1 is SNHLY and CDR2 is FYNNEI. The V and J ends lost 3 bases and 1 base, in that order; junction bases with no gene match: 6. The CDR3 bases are TGTGCCAGCAGTGATTGGGCAGGGGGCGGCACAGATACGCAGTATTTT. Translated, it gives CASSDWAGGGTDTQYF.

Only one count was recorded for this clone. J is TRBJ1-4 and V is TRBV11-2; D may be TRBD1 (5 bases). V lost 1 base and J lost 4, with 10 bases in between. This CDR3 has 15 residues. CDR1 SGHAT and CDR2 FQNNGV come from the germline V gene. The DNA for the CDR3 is TGTGCCAGCAGCTTAGGCACAGGAAATAATGAAAAACTGTTTTTT. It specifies CASSLGTGNNEKLFF.

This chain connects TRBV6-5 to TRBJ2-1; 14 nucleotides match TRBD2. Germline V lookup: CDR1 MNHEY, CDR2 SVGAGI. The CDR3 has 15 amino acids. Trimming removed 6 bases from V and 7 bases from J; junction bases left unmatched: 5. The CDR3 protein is CASSLGTSGSNEQFF. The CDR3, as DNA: TGTGCCAGCAGCTTAGGGACTAGCGGGAGTAATGAGCAGTTCTTC.

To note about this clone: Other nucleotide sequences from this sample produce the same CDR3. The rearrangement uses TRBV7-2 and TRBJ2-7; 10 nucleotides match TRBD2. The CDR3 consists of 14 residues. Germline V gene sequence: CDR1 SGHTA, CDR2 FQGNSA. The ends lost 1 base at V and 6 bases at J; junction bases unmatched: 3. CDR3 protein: CASSLGTSGSEQYF. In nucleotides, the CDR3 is TGTGCCAGCAGCTTAGGGACTAGCGGAAGCGAGCAGTACTTC.

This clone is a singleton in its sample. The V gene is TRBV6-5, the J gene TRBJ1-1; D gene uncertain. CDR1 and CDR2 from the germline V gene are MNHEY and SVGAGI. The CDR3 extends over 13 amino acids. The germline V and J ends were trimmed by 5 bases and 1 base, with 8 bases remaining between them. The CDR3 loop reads CASSRQANTEAFF. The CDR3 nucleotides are TGTGCCAGCAGTCGCCAGGCGAACACTGAAGCTTTCTTT.

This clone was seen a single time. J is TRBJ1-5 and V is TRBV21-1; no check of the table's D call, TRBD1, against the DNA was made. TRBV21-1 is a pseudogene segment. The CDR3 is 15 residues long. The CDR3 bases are TGTGCCAGCAGCAGCGACAGGGGCCCCGCTCAGCCCCAGCATTTT. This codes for CASSSDRGPAQPQHF.